What follows describes a single TCR beta chain. Its antigen is undetermined. This entry is derived from a study of cytomegalovirus exposure and HLA in healthy donors. On the study more broadly: Out of 398 genotyped donors, less than 90% belonged to the Caucasian-associated ancestry cluster.

The PCR employed 60 Vbeta primers together with 13 Jbeta primers. The repertoire was sequenced with immunoSEQ multiplex PCR; TCRdb's copy has only in-frame clones and lacks some. The table lists under 110,000 clones, around 80% of them singletons. Study-wide points: Among the most significant clusters, several appeared linked to common viral pathogens in a later analysis.

This sequence was found in a man aged 60-69 years in good health and CMV-seronegative. The sequenced sample was PBMCs.

CDR3: CASSGGIWGYTF. The CDR3 DNA reads TGTGCCAGCTCCGGCGGGATTTGGGGCTACACCTTC. The genes are TRBV18 and TRBJ1-2; D is ambiguous. The germline gives CDR1 KGHSH, CDR2 LQKENI. V lost 6 bases and J 8 bases, leaving 13 bases between the germline ends. The CDR3 extends over 12 amino acids.